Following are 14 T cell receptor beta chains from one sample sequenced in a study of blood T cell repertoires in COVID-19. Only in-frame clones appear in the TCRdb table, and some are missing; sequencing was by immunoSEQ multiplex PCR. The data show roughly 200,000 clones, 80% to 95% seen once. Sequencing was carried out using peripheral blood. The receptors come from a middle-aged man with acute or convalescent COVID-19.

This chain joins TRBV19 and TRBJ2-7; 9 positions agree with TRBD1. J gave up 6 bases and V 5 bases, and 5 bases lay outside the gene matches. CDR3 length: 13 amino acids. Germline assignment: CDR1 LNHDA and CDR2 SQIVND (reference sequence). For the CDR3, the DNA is TGTGCCAGTAGTCAGGACAGGGGAGGCGAGCAGTACGTC. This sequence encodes CASSQDRGGEQYV.

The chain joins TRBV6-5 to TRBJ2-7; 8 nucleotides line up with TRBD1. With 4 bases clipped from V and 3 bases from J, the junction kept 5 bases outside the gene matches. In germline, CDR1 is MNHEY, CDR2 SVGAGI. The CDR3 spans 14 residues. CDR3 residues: CASSSPGQDYEQYF. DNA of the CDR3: TGTGCCAGCAGTTCCCCGGGACAGGACTACGAGCAGTACTTC.

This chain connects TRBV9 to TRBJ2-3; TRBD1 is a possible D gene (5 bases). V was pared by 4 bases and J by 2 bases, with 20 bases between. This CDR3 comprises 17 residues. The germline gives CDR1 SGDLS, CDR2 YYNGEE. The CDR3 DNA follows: TGTGCCAGCAGCCCGAGTGTGACAGACATATCCACAGATACGCAGTATTTT. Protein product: CASSPSVTDISTDTQYF.

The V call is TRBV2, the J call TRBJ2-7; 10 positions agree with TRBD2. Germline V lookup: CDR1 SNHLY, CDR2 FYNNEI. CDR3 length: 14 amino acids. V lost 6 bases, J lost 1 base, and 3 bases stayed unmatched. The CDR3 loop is CASSGTSVSYEQYF. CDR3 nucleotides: TGTGCCAGCAGCGGGACTAGCGTTTCCTACGAGCAGTACTTC.

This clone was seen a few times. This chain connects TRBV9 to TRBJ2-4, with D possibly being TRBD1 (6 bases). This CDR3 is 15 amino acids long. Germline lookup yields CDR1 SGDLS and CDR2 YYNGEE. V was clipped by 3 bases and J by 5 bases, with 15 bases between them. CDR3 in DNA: TGTGCCAGCAGCGATACAGGGTCACGGGAAAACATTCAGTACTTC. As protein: CASSDTGSRENIQYF.

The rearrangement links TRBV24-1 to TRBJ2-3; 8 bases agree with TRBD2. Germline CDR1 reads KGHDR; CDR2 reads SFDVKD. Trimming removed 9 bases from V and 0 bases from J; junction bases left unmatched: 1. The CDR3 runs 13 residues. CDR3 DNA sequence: TGTGCCACCTGCGGGGGGAGCACAGATACGCAGTATTTT. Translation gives CATCGGSTDTQYF.

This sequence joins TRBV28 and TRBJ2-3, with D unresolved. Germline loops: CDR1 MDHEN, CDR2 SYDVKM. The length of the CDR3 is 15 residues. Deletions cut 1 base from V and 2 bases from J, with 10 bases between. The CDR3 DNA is TGTGCCAGCAGTTTATCCGCTGCTAACACAGATACGCAGTATTTT. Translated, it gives CASSLSAANTDTQYF.

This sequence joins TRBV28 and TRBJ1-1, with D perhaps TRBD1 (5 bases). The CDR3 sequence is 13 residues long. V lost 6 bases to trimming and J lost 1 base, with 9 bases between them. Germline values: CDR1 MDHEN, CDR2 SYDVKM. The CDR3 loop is CASRVQGNTEAFF. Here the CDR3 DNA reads TGTGCCAGCAGGGTCCAGGGGAACACTGAAGCTTTCTTT.

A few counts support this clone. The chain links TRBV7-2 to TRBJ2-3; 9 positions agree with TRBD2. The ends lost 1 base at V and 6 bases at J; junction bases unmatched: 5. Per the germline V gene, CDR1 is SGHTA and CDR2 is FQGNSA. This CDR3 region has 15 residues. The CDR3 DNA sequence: TGTGCCAGCAGCTTAGTAGGGACTAGCTTGGATACGCAGTATTTT. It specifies CASSLVGTSLDTQYF.

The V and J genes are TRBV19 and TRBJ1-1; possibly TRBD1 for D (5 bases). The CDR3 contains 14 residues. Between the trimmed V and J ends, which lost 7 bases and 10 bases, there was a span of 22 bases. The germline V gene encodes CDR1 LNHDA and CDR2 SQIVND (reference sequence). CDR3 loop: CASTTTGSPGGAFF. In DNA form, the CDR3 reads TGTGCCAGTACTACGACTGGTAGCCCCGGGGGAGCTTTCTTT.

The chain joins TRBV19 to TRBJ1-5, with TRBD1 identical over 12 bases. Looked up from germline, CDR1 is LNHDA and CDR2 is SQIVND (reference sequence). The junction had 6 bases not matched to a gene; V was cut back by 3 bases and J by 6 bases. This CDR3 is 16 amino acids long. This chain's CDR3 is CASSIRDRGRIQPQHF. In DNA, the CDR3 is TGTGCCAGTAGTATCCGGGACAGGGGGCGGATTCAGCCCCAGCATTTT.

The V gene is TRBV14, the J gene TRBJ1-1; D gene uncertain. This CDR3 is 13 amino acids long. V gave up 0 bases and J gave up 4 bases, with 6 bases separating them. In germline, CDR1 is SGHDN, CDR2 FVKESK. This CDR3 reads CASSQDQITEAFF. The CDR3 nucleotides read TGTGCCAGCAGCCAAGATCAGATCACTGAAGCTTTCTTT.

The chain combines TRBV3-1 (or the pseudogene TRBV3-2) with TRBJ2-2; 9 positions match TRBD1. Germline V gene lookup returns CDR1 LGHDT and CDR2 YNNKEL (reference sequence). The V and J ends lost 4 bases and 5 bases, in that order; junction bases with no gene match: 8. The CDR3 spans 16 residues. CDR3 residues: CASSLAGQGRTGELFF. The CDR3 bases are TGTGCCAGCAGCCTTGCTGGACAGGGGCGGACCGGGGAGCTGTTTTTT.

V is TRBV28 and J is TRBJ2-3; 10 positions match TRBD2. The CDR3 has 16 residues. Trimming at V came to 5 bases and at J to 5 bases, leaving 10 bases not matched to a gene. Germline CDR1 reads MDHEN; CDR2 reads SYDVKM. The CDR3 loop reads CASSLAGVLRGDTQYF. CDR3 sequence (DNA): TGTGCCAGCAGTCTAGCGGGAGTTCTTAGGGGAGATACGCAGTATTTT.